These T cell receptor beta chains were read from a single sample in a study of response to subunit inactivated influenza vaccine. TCRdb redid the calling of the RT-PCR reads with MiXCR, one entry per CDR3 protein. The table shows more than 700,000 distinct CDR3 sequences, with 21% occurring only once. The material was PBMCs from blood, obtained about 5 days after vaccination. Every receptor here comes from a man aged 50-59 years who received an inactivated influenza vaccine. The conserved cysteine and the conserved F or W are not part of the CDR3 here. Rows give clone size only sometimes, using once, few, many, or a class for an expanded clone.

j_call: TRBJ2-3; v_call: TRBV9; clone_size: .; cdr3_aa: ASSERTGFGTDTQY
j_call: TRBJ2-1; v_call: TRBV29-1; clone_size: few; cdr3_aa: SVRLAGDYEQF
j_call: TRBJ2-3; v_call: TRBV9; clone_size: few; cdr3_aa: ASSVLETDTQY
j_call: TRBJ2-1; v_call: TRBV7-2; clone_size: .; cdr3_aa: ASSLAAEGHNEQF
j_call: TRBJ2-5; v_call: TRBV7-3; clone_size: many; cdr3_aa: ASSLMGQNIQETQY
j_call: TRBJ2-7; v_call: TRBV11-1; clone_size: medium-sized; cdr3_aa: ASSFFEGEQY
j_call: TRBJ2-7; v_call: TRBV20-1; clone_size: .; cdr3_aa: SARDPDRGHEQY
j_call: TRBJ2-5; v_call: TRBV7-7; clone_size: .; cdr3_aa: ASSREGGIQETQY
j_call: TRBJ2-5; v_call: TRBV5-1; clone_size: few; cdr3_aa: ASSLGGITQETQY
j_call: TRBJ1-1; v_call: TRBV10-3; clone_size: .; cdr3_aa: AISESHRTENTEAF
j_call: TRBJ1-2; v_call: TRBV6-1; clone_size: .; cdr3_aa: ASSGRAYGYT
j_call: TRBJ2-7; v_call: TRBV12-3/TRBV12-4; clone_size: .; cdr3_aa: ASGGGFSYEQY
j_call: TRBJ2-3; v_call: TRBV20-1; clone_size: few; cdr3_aa: SARDPRVPEYITDTQY
j_call: TRBJ2-5; v_call: TRBV24-1; clone_size: .; cdr3_aa: ATTDTGQGAGETQY
j_call: TRBJ1-5; v_call: TRBV20-1; clone_size: few; cdr3_aa: SARVSFGTADSNQPQH
j_call: TRBJ1-2; v_call: TRBV18; clone_size: few; cdr3_aa: ASSSSVDLDYGYT
j_call: TRBJ2-7; v_call: TRBV5-1; clone_size: many; cdr3_aa: ASSLGFYGGVGYEQY
j_call: TRBJ2-1; v_call: TRBV24-1; clone_size: .; cdr3_aa: ATSLRGNEQF
j_call: TRBJ2-1; v_call: TRBV7-9; clone_size: .; cdr3_aa: ASSRTSGSINEQF
j_call: TRBJ1-2; v_call: TRBV29-1; clone_size: few; cdr3_aa: SVEDGRTGNGYT
j_call: TRBJ1-6; v_call: TRBV6-5; clone_size: once; cdr3_aa: ASSYSGQGKNSPLH
j_call: TRBJ2-5; v_call: TRBV20-1; clone_size: .; cdr3_aa: SARTSGAGETQY
j_call: TRBJ2-3; v_call: TRBV7-9; clone_size: .; cdr3_aa: ASSFSGDPDTQY
j_call: TRBJ2-3; v_call: TRBV10-3; clone_size: .; cdr3_aa: AIRGQGSVTDTQY
j_call: TRBJ2-3; v_call: TRBV5-5; clone_size: .; cdr3_aa: ASSLSRSSTDTQY
j_call: TRBJ2-7; v_call: TRBV4-3; clone_size: .; cdr3_aa: ASSLSHGTGGYEQY
j_call: TRBJ1-1; v_call: TRBV10-3; clone_size: once; cdr3_aa: AIAQDEDTEAF
j_call: TRBJ2-1; v_call: TRBV20-1; clone_size: few; cdr3_aa: SARATGGEF
j_call: TRBJ2-2; v_call: TRBV5-1; clone_size: .; cdr3_aa: ASSLGNTNTGELF
j_call: TRBJ1-1; v_call: TRBV12-3/TRBV12-4; clone_size: few; cdr3_aa: ASSLWARINTEAF
j_call: TRBJ2-1; v_call: TRBV4-2; clone_size: once; cdr3_aa: ASSRGDRGSYNEQF
j_call: TRBJ2-1; v_call: TRBV7-2; clone_size: few; cdr3_aa: ASSRGPGNEQF
j_call: TRBJ1-2; v_call: TRBV20-1; clone_size: .; cdr3_aa: SATTGQGTSGYT
j_call: TRBJ1-6; v_call: TRBV11-2; clone_size: .; cdr3_aa: ASSITGTGSSPLH
j_call: TRBJ1-4; v_call: TRBV6-1; clone_size: .; cdr3_aa: ASRGTGITNEKLF
j_call: TRBJ2-2; v_call: TRBV7-9; clone_size: few; cdr3_aa: ASSLGQWELF